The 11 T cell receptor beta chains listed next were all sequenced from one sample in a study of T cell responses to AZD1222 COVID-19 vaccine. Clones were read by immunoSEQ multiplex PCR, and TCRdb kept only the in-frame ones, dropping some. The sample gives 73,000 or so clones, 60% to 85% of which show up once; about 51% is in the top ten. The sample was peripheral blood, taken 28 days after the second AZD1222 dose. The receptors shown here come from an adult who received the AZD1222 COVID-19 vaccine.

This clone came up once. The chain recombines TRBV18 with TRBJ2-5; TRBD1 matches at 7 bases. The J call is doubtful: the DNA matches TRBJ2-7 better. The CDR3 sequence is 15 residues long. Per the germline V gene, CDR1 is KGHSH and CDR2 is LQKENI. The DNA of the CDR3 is TGTGCCAGCTCACCACCGGGGACAGCGGACTACGAGCAGTACTTC. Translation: CASSPPGTADYEQYF.

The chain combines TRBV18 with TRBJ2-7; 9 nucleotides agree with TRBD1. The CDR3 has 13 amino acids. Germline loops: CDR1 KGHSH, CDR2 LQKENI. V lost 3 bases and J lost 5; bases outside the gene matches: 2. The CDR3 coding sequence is TGTGCCAGCTCACCTCGGGACAGGGACGAGCAGTACTTC. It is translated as CASSPRDRDEQYF. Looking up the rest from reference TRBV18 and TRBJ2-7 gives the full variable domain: NAGVMQNPRHLVRRRGQEARLRCSPMKGHSHVYWYRQLPEEGLKFMVYLQKENIIDESGMPKERFSAEFPKEGPSILRIQQVVRGDSAAYFCASSPRDRDEQYFGPGTRLTVT.

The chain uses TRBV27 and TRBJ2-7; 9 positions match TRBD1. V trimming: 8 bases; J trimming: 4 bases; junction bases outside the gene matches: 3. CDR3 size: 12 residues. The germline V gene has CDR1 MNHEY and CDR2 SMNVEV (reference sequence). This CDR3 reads CASGTGRYEQYF. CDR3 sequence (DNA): TGTGCCAGCGGGACAGGGCGGTACGAGCAGTACTTC.

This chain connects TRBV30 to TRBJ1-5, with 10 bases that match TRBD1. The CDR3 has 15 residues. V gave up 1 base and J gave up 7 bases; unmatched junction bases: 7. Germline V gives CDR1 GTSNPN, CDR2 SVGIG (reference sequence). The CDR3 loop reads CAWSGQGQGNQPQHF. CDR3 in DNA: TGTGCCTGGAGTGGCCAGGGACAGGGGAACCAGCCCCAGCATTTT.

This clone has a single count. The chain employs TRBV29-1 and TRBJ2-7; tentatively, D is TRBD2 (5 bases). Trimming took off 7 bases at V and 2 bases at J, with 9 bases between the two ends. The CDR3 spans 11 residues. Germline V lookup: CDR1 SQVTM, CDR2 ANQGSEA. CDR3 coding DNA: TGCAGCGCGAGGGCCACCTACGAGCAGTACTTC. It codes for CSARATYEQYF.

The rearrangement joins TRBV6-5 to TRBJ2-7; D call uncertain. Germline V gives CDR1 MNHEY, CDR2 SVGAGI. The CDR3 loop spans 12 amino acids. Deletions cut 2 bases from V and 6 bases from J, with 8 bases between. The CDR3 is CASSYDGVEQYF. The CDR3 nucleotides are TGTGCCAGCAGTTACGATGGGGTCGAGCAGTACTTC.

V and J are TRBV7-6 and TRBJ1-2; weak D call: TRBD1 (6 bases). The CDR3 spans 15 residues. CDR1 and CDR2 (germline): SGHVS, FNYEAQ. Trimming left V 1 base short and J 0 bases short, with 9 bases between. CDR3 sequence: CASSLEAGANYGYTF. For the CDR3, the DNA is TGTGCCAGCAGCTTAGAGGCAGGGGCTAACTATGGCTACACCTTC.

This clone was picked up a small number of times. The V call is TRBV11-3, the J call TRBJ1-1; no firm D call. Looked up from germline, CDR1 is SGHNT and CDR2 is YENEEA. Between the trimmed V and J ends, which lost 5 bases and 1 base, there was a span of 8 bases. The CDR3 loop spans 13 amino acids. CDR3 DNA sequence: TGTGCCAGCAGCAACCGCCGGAACACTGAAGCTTTCTTT. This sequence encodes CASSNRRNTEAFF.

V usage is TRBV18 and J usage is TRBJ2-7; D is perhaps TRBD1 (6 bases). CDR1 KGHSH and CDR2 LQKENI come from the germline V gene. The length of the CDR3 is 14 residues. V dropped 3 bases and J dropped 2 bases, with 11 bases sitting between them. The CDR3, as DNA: TGTGCCAGCTCACCGGCACAGGGCCCCTACGAGCAGTACTTC. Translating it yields CASSPAQGPYEQYF.

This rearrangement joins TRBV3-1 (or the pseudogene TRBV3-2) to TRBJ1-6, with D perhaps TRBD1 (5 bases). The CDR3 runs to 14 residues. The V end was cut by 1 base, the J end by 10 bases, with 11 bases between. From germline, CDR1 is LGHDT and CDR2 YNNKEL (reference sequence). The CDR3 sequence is CASSQGGGESPLHF. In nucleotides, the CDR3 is TGTGCCAGCAGCCAAGGGGGGGGTGAATCACCCCTCCACTTT.

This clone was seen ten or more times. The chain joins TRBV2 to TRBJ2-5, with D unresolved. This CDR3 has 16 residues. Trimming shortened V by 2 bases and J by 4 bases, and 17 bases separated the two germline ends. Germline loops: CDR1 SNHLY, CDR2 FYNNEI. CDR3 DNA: TGTGCCAGCAGTGAACCAACGGACCTTGAATTAGAGACCCAGTACTTC. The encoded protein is CASSEPTDLELETQYF.